Below, 18 T cell receptor beta chains from the same sample are listed, as sequenced in a study of T-cell memory formation after mild COVID-19. In TCRdb, the 5' RACE reads were re-called with MiXCR into one record per CDR3 protein. The profile shows 250,000 to 300,000 distinct CDR3 sequences, 16% of them singletons. The specimen was PBMCs or a T cell subset sorted from them (not recorded which). Receptors were obtained from a man aged 18 to 29 who had mild COVID-19 (a few samples of this study predate the infection). Cell type and time point are not known.

This clonotype appeared a few times. The rearrangement joins TRBV5-1 to TRBJ2-1; 9 bases are shared with TRBD2. The CDR3 runs 15 residues. The V and J ends lost 0 bases and 6 bases, in that order; junction bases with no gene match: 4. Germline V gene data show CDR1 as SGHRS and CDR2 as YFSETQ. CDR3 region: CASSLAAGGPNEQFF. CDR3 nucleotides: TGCGCCAGCAGCTTGGCGGCGGGGGGGCCCAATGAGCAGTTCTTC. Drawing the rest from reference TRBV5-1 and TRBJ2-1, the complete variable domain is KAGVTQTPRYLIKTRGQQVTLSCSPISGHRSVSWYQQTPGQGLQFLFEYFSETQRNKGNFPGRFSGRQFSNSRSEMNVSTLELGDSALYLCASSLAAGGPNEQFFGPGTRLTVL.

This chain links TRBV10-3 with TRBJ1-1; tentatively, D is TRBD1 (6 bases). Germline V gene lookup returns CDR1 ENHRY and CDR2 SYGVKD. CDR3 length: 14 residues. Trimming left V 6 bases short and J 0 bases short, with 11 bases between. This CDR3 is CAIRETGLNTEAFF. The DNA for the CDR3 is TGTGCCATCAGGGAGACAGGCTTGAACACTGAAGCTTTCTTT.

This clonotype was recorded only once. The chain employs TRBV15 and TRBJ1-3; no clear D gene. CDR1 and CDR2 from the germline V gene are LNHNV and YYDKDF (reference sequence). Trimming shortened V by 0 bases and J by 0 bases, and 6 bases separated the two germline ends. CDR3 size: 15 residues. CDR3: CATSRDVLSGNTIYF. In nucleotides, the CDR3 is TGTGCCACCAGCAGAGATGTCCTCTCTGGAAACACCATATATTTT.

The rearrangement joins TRBV6-5 to TRBJ2-6; weak D call: TRBD1 (6 bases). The germline V and J ends were trimmed by 6 bases and 0 bases, with 12 bases remaining between them. The CDR3 is 16 residues long. Germline lookup yields CDR1 MNHEY and CDR2 SVGAGI. As DNA, the CDR3 is TGTGCCAGCAGAACAGGGTTTTCCTCTGGGGCCAACGTCCTGACTTTC. Amino acid sequence: CASRTGFSSGANVLTF.

This clonotype turned up a few times. This chain links TRBV7-6 with TRBJ2-5; no reliable D call. Trimming removed 3 bases at V and 2 bases at J, with 10 bases between. There are 14 residues in the CDR3. CDR1 and CDR2 (germline): SGHVS, FNYEAQ. The CDR3 nucleotides read TGTGCCAGCAGCTTCTGGCAGGAGCAAGAGACCCAGTACTTC. Translated: CASSFWQEQETQYF.

This clonotype was detected only a few times. This chain connects TRBV9 to TRBJ2-5; D possibly corresponds to TRBD1 (6 bases). Germline loops: CDR1 SGDLS, CDR2 YYNGEE. This CDR3 comprises 13 residues. V gave up 4 bases and J gave up 5 bases, with 12 bases separating them. For the CDR3, the DNA is TGTGCCAGCAGCTTAGGGGGTTCGGAGACCCAGTACTTC. Amino acid sequence: CASSLGGSETQYF.

The chain links TRBV25-1 to TRBJ2-4, with 7 bases aligning to TRBD1. J was trimmed by 5 bases and V by 8 bases; bases with no gene match: 21. Germline CDR1 MGHDK, CDR2 SYGVNS. The CDR3 sequence is 18 residues long. Here the CDR3 DNA reads TGTGCCAGCCGAGACGAGAAAGGGGGCACGTTTCCCGAAAACATTCAGTACTTC. Amino acids: CASRDEKGGTFPENIQYF.

This clonotype has a single count. The rearrangement joins TRBV12-3 or TRBV12-4 to TRBJ2-5; D not certain. CDR3 size: 15 residues. Trimming pared 8 bases from V and 6 bases from J, leaving 22 bases between. The CDR3 protein is CASYQWGGLGQTQYF. CDR3 coding DNA: TGTGCCAGCTATCAGTGGGGTGGTCTCGGCCAGACCCAGTACTTC.

This clonotype appeared a few times. The V gene is TRBV20-1, the J gene TRBJ1-5; D uncertain. This CDR3 contains 14 residues. Per the germline V gene, CDR1 is DFQATT and CDR2 is SNEGSKA (reference sequence). The germline V and J ends were trimmed by 5 bases and 1 base, with 12 bases remaining between them. CDR3 region: CSASLPDSNQPQHF. The CDR3 DNA sequence: TGCAGTGCTTCTCTTCCGGACAGCAATCAGCCCCAGCATTTT.

The chain uses TRBV5-4 and TRBJ2-5; possibly TRBD1 for D (6 bases). The V gene lost 2 bases and the J gene lost 1 base, with 15 bases spanning the gap. This CDR3 spans 16 amino acids. Germline CDR1 is SGHNT and CDR2 is YYREEE (reference sequence). CDR3 in DNA: TGTGCCAGCAGCTTCTTACAGGGAATCAGCCAAGAGACCCAGTACTTC. Protein product: CASSFLQGISQETQYF.

This clonotype came up a few times. The chain has TRBV11-2 and TRBJ1-2; D is unresolved. V was cut by 1 base and J by 7 bases, with 10 bases left in between. Germline V gene data show CDR1 as SGHAT and CDR2 as FQNNGV. This CDR3 region has 13 residues. The CDR3 loop is CASSLVPGSGYTF. CDR3 nucleotides: TGTGCCAGCAGCTTAGTACCCGGGAGTGGCTACACCTTC.

The CDR3 is CASRSGTRAYGYTF. CDR3 DNA: TGTGCCAGCAGGTCCGGGACACGGGCGTATGGCTACACCTTC. V usage is TRBV6-5 and J usage is TRBJ1-2; D is perhaps TRBD1 (6 bases). The CDR3 spans 14 residues. CDR1 and CDR2 (germline): MNHEY, SVGAGI. V lost 6 bases and J 5 bases, leaving 16 bases between the germline ends.

This chain links TRBV11-2 with TRBJ2-7; 7 positions match TRBD1. The V segment lost 2 bases and the J segment 4 bases; nucleotides outside the gene matches: 2. The CDR3 is 13 amino acids. Germline V gene lookup returns CDR1 SGHAT and CDR2 FQNNGV. Here the CDR3 reads CASSLSTGYEQYF. CDR3 DNA: TGTGCCAGCAGCTTATCGACAGGGTACGAGCAGTACTTC.

The V gene is TRBV28, the J gene TRBJ2-7; TRBD1 matches 8 bases. The germline gives CDR1 MDHEN, CDR2 SYDVKM. V was clipped by 5 bases and J by 0 bases; unmatched bases: 9. The CDR3 has 16 residues. CDR3 sequence: CASSPSQGASSYEQYV. CDR3 in DNA: TGTGCCAGCAGTCCGAGCCAGGGGGCAAGCTCCTACGAGCAGTACGTC.

Remarks on this clonotype: Lacking the conserved final phenylalanine or tryptophan, this CDR3 likely reflects a read error. The chain links TRBV19 to TRBJ2-1; possibly TRBD2 for D (6 bases). CDR1 and CDR2 (germline): LNHDA, SQIVND (reference sequence). The CDR3 consists of 14 residues. Trimming removed 6 bases from V and 4 bases from J, with 13 bases in between. This CDR3 is CASSEPGLYNEQFL. As DNA, the CDR3 is TGTGCCAGTAGCGAACCGGGACTGTACAATGAGCAGTTCTTG.

The V and J genes are TRBV29-1 and TRBJ1-2; TRBD1 agrees at 9 bases. This CDR3 region has 12 residues. Germline CDR1 and CDR2: SQVTM and ANQGSEA. Trimming removed 7 bases from V and 6 bases from J; junction bases left unmatched: 6. The CDR3 loop reads CSAVQGAHGYTF. CDR3 nucleotide sequence: TGCAGCGCCGTACAGGGGGCGCATGGCTACACCTTC.

A note on this clonotype: Possible read error: a much larger clone is one base away. The V and J genes are TRBV7-9 and TRBJ2-3; D ambiguous. V was clipped by 5 bases and J by 5 bases, with 8 bases between them. The CDR3 has 12 amino acids. Germline V CDR1 and CDR2: SEHNR, FQNEAQ (reference sequence). In DNA form, the CDR3 reads TGTGCCAGCAGCCCCCGCATAGATACGCAGTATTTT. Amino acids: CASSPRIDTQYF.

This chain uses TRBV7-9 with TRBJ2-5; D might be TRBD2 (6 bases). CDR3 length equals 15 residues. Trimming removed 6 bases at V and 7 bases at J, with 21 bases between. CDR1 and CDR2 from the germline V gene are SEHNR and FQNEAQ (reference sequence). In DNA, the CDR3 is TGTGCCAGCAGTGCACCCGGGACGGCCGGGGGGACCCAGTACTTC. This gives the protein CASSAPGTAGGTQYF.